Following are 9 T cell receptor beta chains from one sample sequenced in a study of blood T cell repertoires in COVID-19. Sequencing was performed with immunoSEQ multiplex PCR; in TCRdb, only in-frame clones are kept and a portion is missing. The table has 150,000 or so clones, approximately 85% seen once. Sequencing used peripheral blood. The receptor source for this set is a man in his sixties who had recovered from COVID-19.

The CDR3 DNA follows: TGTGCCAGCAGTGACCAAGCCCCAGGGACCCAGTACTTC. Its translation is CASSDQAPGTQYF. The J gene is TRBJ2-5, the V gene TRBV25-1; D unclear. Trimming shortened V by 3 bases and J by 7 bases, and 12 bases separated the two germline ends. The CDR3 length is 13 residues. CDR1 is MGHDK, CDR2 SYGVNS, per germline.

The J gene is TRBJ2-7, the V gene TRBV30; D is uncertain. This CDR3 has 13 amino acids. Per the germline V gene, CDR1 is GTSNPN and CDR2 is SVGIG (reference sequence). Trimming left V 5 bases short and J 1 base short, with 12 bases between. CDR3: CAWGPEISYEQYF. The CDR3 DNA follows: TGTGCCTGGGGCCCTGAGATTTCCTACGAGCAGTACTTC.

The chain combines TRBV3-1 (or the pseudogene TRBV3-2) with TRBJ1-2, with D perhaps TRBD1 (5 bases). Germline lookup yields CDR1 LGHDT and CDR2 YNNKEL (reference sequence). The CDR3 has 16 residues. V was cut by 1 base and J by 8 bases, with 20 bases left in between. The CDR3 region is CASSQAGGGETGGYTF. The CDR3 coding sequence is TGTGCCAGCAGCCAAGCGGGGGGGGGAGAAACGGGAGGCTACACCTTC.

The genes are TRBV5-1 and TRBJ2-7; 7 bases align to TRBD1. J gave up 5 bases and V 3 bases, and 2 bases lay outside the gene matches. CDR1 and CDR2 (germline): SGHRS, YFSETQ. The CDR3 consists of 12 residues. The CDR3 coding sequence is TGCGCCAGCAGCTATACAGGGGACGAGCAGTACTTC. It is translated as CASSYTGDEQYF.

This rearrangement joins TRBV9 to TRBJ2-2, with TRBD1 matching over 9 bases. Germline V CDR1 and CDR2: SGDLS, YYNGEE. V lost 4 bases and J lost 5; bases outside the gene matches: 6. The CDR3 runs 15 residues. This CDR3 is CASSPRTGETGELFF. CDR3 bases: TGTGCCAGCAGCCCCAGGACAGGGGAAACCGGGGAGCTGTTTTTT.

This clone was seen repeatedly, ten times or more. The gene calls are TRBV5-1 and TRBJ1-1; weak D call: TRBD1 (6 bases). This CDR3 is 16 amino acids long. Per the germline V gene, CDR1 is SGHRS and CDR2 is YFSETQ. Between the trimmed V and J ends, which lost 3 bases and 1 base, there was a span of 16 bases. The CDR3 nucleotides are TGCGCCAGCAGCTCTTCTACCGGGACAAGGAACACTGAAGCTTTCTTT. Translated: CASSSSTGTRNTEAFF.

The chain has TRBV5-1 and TRBJ2-7, with D perhaps TRBD2 (5 bases). The ends were cut back, 4 bases at V and 3 bases at J, with 11 bases in the middle. This CDR3 spans 13 amino acids. Germline values: CDR1 SGHRS, CDR2 YFSETQ. In nucleotides, the CDR3 is TGCGCCAGCAGCAGTGGACTTTACTACGAGCAGTACTTC. Amino acid sequence: CASSSGLYYEQYF.

This rearrangement joins TRBV6-1 to TRBJ2-2, with a weak D call TRBD1 (6 bases). Germline lookup yields CDR1 MNHNS and CDR2 SASEGT. Trimming cost V 2 bases and J 8 bases, with 15 bases left between them. The CDR3 covers 15 residues. The CDR3 region is CASSEPGRGMGELFF. In DNA form, the CDR3 reads TGTGCCAGCAGTGAACCTGGCAGGGGCATGGGGGAGCTGTTTTTT.

The J gene is TRBJ2-7, the V gene TRBV5-6, with D tentatively TRBD1 (6 bases). The V gene's germline CDR1 is SGHDT and CDR2 YYEEEE. This CDR3 region has 12 residues. V was clipped by 4 bases and J by 7 bases, with 12 bases between them. Here the CDR3 reads CASSGTTGEQYF. CDR3 coding DNA: TGTGCCAGCAGCGGGACAACTGGTGAGCAGTACTTC.